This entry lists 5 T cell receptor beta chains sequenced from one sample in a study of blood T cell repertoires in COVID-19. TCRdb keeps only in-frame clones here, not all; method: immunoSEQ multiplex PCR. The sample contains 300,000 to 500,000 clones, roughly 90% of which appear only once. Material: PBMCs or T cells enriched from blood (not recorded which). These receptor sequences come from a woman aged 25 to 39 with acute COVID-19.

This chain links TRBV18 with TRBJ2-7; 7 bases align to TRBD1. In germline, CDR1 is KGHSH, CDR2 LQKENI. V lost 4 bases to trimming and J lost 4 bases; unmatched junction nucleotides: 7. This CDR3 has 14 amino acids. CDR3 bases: TGTGCCAGCTCACGGACGGACAGGACTTACGAGCAGTACTTC. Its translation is CASSRTDRTYEQYF. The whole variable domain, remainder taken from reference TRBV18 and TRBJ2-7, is NAGVMQNPRHLVRRRGQEARLRCSPMKGHSHVYWYRQLPEEGLKFMVYLQKENIIDESGMPKERFSAEFPKEGPSILRIQQVVRGDSAAYFCASSRTDRTYEQYFGPGTRLTVT.

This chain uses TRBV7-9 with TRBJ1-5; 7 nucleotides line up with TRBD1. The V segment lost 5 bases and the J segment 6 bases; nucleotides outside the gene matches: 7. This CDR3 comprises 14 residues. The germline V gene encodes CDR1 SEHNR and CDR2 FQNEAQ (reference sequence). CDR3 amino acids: CASSPTGVGQPQHF. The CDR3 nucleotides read TGTGCCAGCAGCCCTACAGGGGTGGGTCAGCCCCAGCATTTT.

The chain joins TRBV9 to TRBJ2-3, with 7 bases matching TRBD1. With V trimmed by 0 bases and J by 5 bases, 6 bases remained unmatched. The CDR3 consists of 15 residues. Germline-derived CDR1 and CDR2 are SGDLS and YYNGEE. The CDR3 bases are TGTGCCAGCAGCGTAGAAGGGTCAGGGGGAGATACGCAGTATTTT. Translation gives CASSVEGSGGDTQYF. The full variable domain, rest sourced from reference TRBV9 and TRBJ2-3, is DSGVTQTPKHLITATGQRVTLRCSPRSGDLSVYWYQQSLDQGLQFLIQYYNGEERAKGNILERFSAQQFPDLHSELNLSSLELGDSALYFCASSVEGSGGDTQYFGPGTRLTVL.

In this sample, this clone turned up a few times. CDR3 loop: CASSKPNSNQPQHF. The CDR3 DNA follows: TGTGCCAGTAGCAAGCCGAATAGCAATCAGCCCCAGCATTTT. The rearrangement joins TRBV19 to TRBJ1-5; the D is unclear. Deletions cut 6 bases from V and 0 bases from J, with 9 bases between. CDR3 length equals 14 residues. Germline V lookup: CDR1 LNHDA, CDR2 SQIVND (reference sequence).

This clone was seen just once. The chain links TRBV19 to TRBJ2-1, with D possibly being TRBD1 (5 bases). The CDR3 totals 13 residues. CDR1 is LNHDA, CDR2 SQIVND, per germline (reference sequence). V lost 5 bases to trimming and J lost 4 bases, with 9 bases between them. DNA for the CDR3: TGTGCCAGTAGTCAGGACAATTACAATGAGCAGTTCTTC. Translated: CASSQDNYNEQFF.